A selection of T cell receptor beta chains follows, all from one sample in a study of monozygotic twins with inflammatory bowel disease. TCRdb reanalyzed the 5' RACE reads, giving one entry per CDR3 protein sequence and no DNA. In total, the table holds around 210,000 distinct CDR3 sequences. The source material was blood. These receptors all come from a human donor with ulcerative colitis or Crohn's disease, or a healthy co-twin of an affected twin (not recorded which). Each CDR3 is given with its conserved first and last residue.

>TRBJ1-6|TRBV6-1
CASTTGAYNSPLHF
>TRBJ1-4|TRBV6-1
CASSLSGTGGRSEKLFF
>TRBJ2-7|TRBV5-1
CASSLEGRNYEQYF
>TRBJ1-5|TRBV19
CASAPGQGYNQPQHF
>TRBJ2-2|TRBV20-1
CSARTRTNTGELFF
>TRBJ2-6|TRBV4-1
CASSQVTSRSGANVLTF
>TRBJ1-1|TRBV7-7
CASSPDREAFF
>TRBJ1-5|TRBV18
CASSPRSNQPQHF
>TRBJ2-7|TRBV27
CASSTRQNYEQYF
>TRBJ1-2|TRBV20-1
CSASSTQVNLYGYTF
>TRBJ2-7|TRBV6-6
CASRDVGGYEQYF
>TRBJ2-5|TRBV7-2
CASSLETGSETQYF
>TRBJ1-6|TRBV5-1
CASSFGQGRSPLHF
>TRBJ2-1|TRBV6-6
CASSYDGYNEQFF
>TRBJ1-2|TRBV6-2/TRBV6-3
CASSPVGYGYTF
>TRBJ1-5|TRBV18
CASSPVVGNQPQHF
>TRBJ2-1|TRBV12-3/TRBV12-4
CASSLFYNEQFF
>TRBJ2-7|TRBV6-2/TRBV6-3
CASRLPGLAGSEQYF
>TRBJ2-2|TRBV12-5
CASGRTGNTGELFF
>TRBJ2-7|TRBV3-1
CASSQIPGPSYEQYF
>TRBJ2-5|TRBV14
CASSLYHGTGGRETQYF
>TRBJ1-1|TRBV5-1
CASSYGAENTEAFF
>TRBJ1-1|TRBV5-6
CASSSRSGWNTEAFF
>TRBJ2-7|TRBV5-1
CASSLEGTWGAYEQYF
>TRBJ2-3|TRBV5-1
CASSPRPGQRSTDTQYF
>TRBJ2-3|TRBV20-1
CSARGSTRVPTDTQYF
>TRBJ2-7|TRBV6-1
CASAIAGGRSSYEQYF
>TRBJ1-1|TRBV3-1
CASSHSSRGILTEAFF
>TRBJ2-3|TRBV7-9
CASSLRHREGDTQYF